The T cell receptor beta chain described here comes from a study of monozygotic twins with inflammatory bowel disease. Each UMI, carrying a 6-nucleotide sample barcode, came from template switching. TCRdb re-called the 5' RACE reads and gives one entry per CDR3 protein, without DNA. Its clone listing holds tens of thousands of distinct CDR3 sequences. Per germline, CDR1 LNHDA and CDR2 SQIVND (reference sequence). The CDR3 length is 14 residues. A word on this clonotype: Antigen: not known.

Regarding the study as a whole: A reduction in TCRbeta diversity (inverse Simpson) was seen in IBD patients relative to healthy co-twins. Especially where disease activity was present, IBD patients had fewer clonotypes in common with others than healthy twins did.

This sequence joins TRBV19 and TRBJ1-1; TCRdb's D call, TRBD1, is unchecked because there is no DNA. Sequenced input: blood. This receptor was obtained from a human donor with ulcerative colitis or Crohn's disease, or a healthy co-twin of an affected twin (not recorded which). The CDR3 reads CASSRQLMNTEAFF.